This T cell receptor (beta chain) is drawn from a study of T cell clones after liver transplantation. Study overall: TCRbeta sequencing after a pre-transplant mixed lymphocyte reaction identified graft-donor-reactive clones, later tracked in post-transplant blood. Tolerance: complete withdrawal held at least one year, liver enzymes staying within twice normal. General study results and limits: Migration into the graft, not deletion, may explain lost graft donor-reactive T cells.

A remark on this clone: Its antigen is unknown.

Thawed unstimulated PBMCs were FACS-sorted by CD3, CD4 and CD8 into two populations. Clones were read by immunoSEQ multiplex PCR, and TCRdb kept only the in-frame ones, dropping some. Of under 90,000 clones listed, under 90% are singletons. Germline V gene sequence: CDR1 SNHLY, CDR2 FYNNEI. Trimming removed 8 bases from V and 6 bases from J; junction bases left unmatched: 13. This CDR3 is built from 16 residues. The specimen comprised CD4+ T cells from blood, sampled before liver transplant. This TCR derives from a human donor who received a liver transplant. This chain connects TRBV2 to TRBJ2-3; TRBD2 aligns across 11 bases. CDR3 sequence reads: CASVNPTSGNPDTQYF. The CDR3 DNA reads as TGTGCCAGCGTTAACCCGACTAGCGGGAATCCGGATACGCAGTATTTT. The full variable domain, rest sourced from reference TRBV2 and TRBJ2-3, is EPEVTQTPSHQVTQMGQEVILRCVPISNHLYFYWYRQILGQKVEFLVSFYNNEISEKSEIFDDQFSVERPDGSNFTLKIRSTKLEDSAMYFCASVNPTSGNPDTQYFGPGTRLTVL.